This TCR beta chain was recorded in a study of T-cell memory formation after mild COVID-19. Study-wide findings and caveats: Pre-infection memory showed some responding clones, and this suggested that cross-reactive memory joined.

The CDR3 consists of 13 residues. Germline V lookup: CDR1 MNHEY, CDR2 SVGAGI. Trimming stripped 2 bases from V and 5 bases from J, with 7 bases between. In TCRdb, the 5' RACE reads were re-called with MiXCR into one record per CDR3 protein. This sample has 300,000 to 400,000 distinct CDR3 sequences, with 15% to 20% found just once. Concerning this clonotype: No antigen is known for it.

The chain combines TRBV6-5 with TRBJ2-4, with TRBD1 as a possible D gene (5 bases). The sequencing sample was made of PBMCs or a T cell subset sorted from them (not recorded which). The TCR sequence derives from a man between 18 and 35 years old who had mild COVID-19 (a few samples of this study predate the infection). Cell type and time point are not known. CDR3 loop: CASSYDSQNIQYF. As DNA, the CDR3 is TGTGCCAGCAGTTACGACAGCCAAAACATTCAGTACTTC.